These T cell receptor beta chains were read from a single sample in a study of tumor-infiltrating lymphocytes in primary liver carcinoma. TCRdb independently ran MiXCR on the multiplex PCR reads; one entry per CDR3 protein. This sample has about 180,000 distinct CDR3 sequences, with roughly 60% found just once. The sequenced sample was peripheral blood. All receptors derive from a man aged 35-49 years with primary liver carcinoma and hepatitis B virus infection. Each CDR3 is given with its conserved first and last residue. A D gene is named only where the DNA matches it firmly. Only some rows state a clone size, as once, few, many or a class for expanded clones.

>TRBJ2-1|-|TRBV2|-
TGTGCCAGCAGTCGGGACCAGAGGAATGAGCAGTTCTTC
CASSRDQRNEQFF
>TRBJ2-1|few|TRBV4-2|-
TGTGCCAGCAGCCAAGAAACGGGAGTGGGCTACAATGAGCAGTTCTTC
CASSQETGVGYNEQFF
>TRBJ2-5|many|TRBV11-2|TRBD1
TGTGCCAGCAGCTTAGGGACAGGCGCCGCGGGGACCCAGTACTTC
CASSLGTGAAGTQYF
>TRBJ2-7|-|TRBV10-3|TRBD2
TGTGCTATCAGTGGGGACGGGGGGGACGAACAGTACTTC
CAISGDGGDEQYF
>TRBJ1-2|many|TRBV29-1|TRBD1
TGCAGCGTTGCCCGACAGGGCCGCTACACCTTC
CSVARQGRYTF
>TRBJ2-3|-|TRBV11-2|-
TGTGCCAGCAACTTAGGAGCGAGGGGGGACACAGATACGCAGTATTTT
CASNLGARGDTDTQYF
>TRBJ2-7|few|TRBV4-1|-
TGCGCCAGCAGCCCGGCTGGGGAGCTGGAGAACGAGCAGTACTTC
CASSPAGELENEQYF
>TRBJ2-7|-|TRBV12-3/TRBV12-4|TRBD2
TGTGCCAGCAGTTTTTCCGGGACTAGCGTGGGAGAGCAGTACTTC
CASSFSGTSVGEQYF
>TRBJ1-5|-|TRBV10-3|-
TGTGCCATCAGTGAGTTCGACTATAGCAATCAGCCCCAGCATTTT
CAISEFDYSNQPQHF
>TRBJ2-3|-|TRBV7-9|TRBD1
TGTGCCAGCAGCTTAGCAGGGCAGGGGGAGACAGATACGCAGTATTTT
CASSLAGQGETDTQYF
>TRBJ1-4|-|TRBV6-6|-
TGTGCCAGCAGTTACGCCCAGGGTGGGGCTAATGAAAAACTGTTTTTT
CASSYAQGGANEKLFF
>TRBJ2-2|few|TRBV5-6|-
TGTGCCAGCAGCTTGGCCGTAAGGGAGCTGTTTTTT
CASSLAVRELFF
>TRBJ1-5|-|TRBV28|TRBD1
TGTGCCAGCAGTACCCCGACAGGGGGCCATGAGCCCCAGCATTTT
CASSTPTGGHEPQHF
>TRBJ2-7|-|TRBV4-2|TRBD1
TGTGCCAGCAGCGACCGGGACAGGGGGCTGTACGAGCAGTACTTC
CASSDRDRGLYEQYF
>TRBJ1-4|few|TRBV6-5|-
TGTGCCAGCAGTTACTCGAGACAGCCGGGTCCTAATGAAAAACTGTTTTTT
CASSYSRQPGPNEKLFF
>TRBJ2-3|-|TRBV5-4|-
TGTGCCAGCAGCTTAGGTCCTACCTTGGCAGATACGCAGTATTTT
CASSLGPTLADTQYF
>TRBJ2-3|many|TRBV11-3|-
TGTGCCAGCAGCCCCGAGAGCACAGATACGCAGTATTTT
CASSPESTDTQYF
>TRBJ1-2|-|TRBV11-2|-
TGTGCCAGCAGCCCAATTGGGTATGGCTACACCTTC
CASSPIGYGYTF
>TRBJ2-3|few|TRBV6-2/TRBV6-3|TRBD2
TGTGCCAGCAGTTACTCGATGTCTAGCGGAAGCACAGATACGCAGTATTTT
CASSYSMSSGSTDTQYF
>TRBJ2-2|once|TRBV5-5|-
TGTGCCAGCCGCTTGTCAGAGACCGGGGAGCTGTTTTTT
CASRLSETGELFF
>TRBJ2-5|many|TRBV11-1|-
TGTGCCAGCAGCTTAGGTTTAGCGTATGAACTACAAGAGACCCAGTACTTC
CASSLGLAYELQETQYF
>TRBJ1-1|-|TRBV5-1|TRBD1
TGCGCCAGCAGCTCGGGGGACAGGGCTGTCGACACTGAAGCTTTCTTT
CASSSGDRAVDTEAFF
>TRBJ1-5|-|TRBV11-2|-
TGTGCCAGCAGCCCGGGGCTGCATCAGCCCCAGTTTTTT
CASSPGLHQPQFF
>TRBJ2-3|-|TRBV6-6|-
TGTGCCAGCAGTTACCTGAGTGGGAGGACGACAGATACGCAGTATTTT
CASSYLSGRTTDTQYF
>TRBJ2-2|-|TRBV4-2|-
TGCGCCAGCAGCCAAGTTTTCCAGGGAGGAGCCGGGGAGCTGTTTTTT
CASSQVFQGGAGELFF
>TRBJ1-5|-|TRBV10-3|-
TGTGCCGTCAGAGGAGATAGCAATCAGCCCCAGCATTTT
CAVRGDSNQPQHF
>TRBJ2-7|-|TRBV29-1|TRBD1
TGCAGCGTTATAACAGGGGGCGCCCCCTACGAGCAGTACTTC
CSVITGGAPYEQYF
>TRBJ2-6|once|TRBV11-2|-
TGTGCCAGTAGCCTGAGTAGTTCCGCGGCCAACGTCCTGACTTTC
CASSLSSSAANVLTF
>TRBJ2-7|few|TRBV7-9|TRBD1
TGTGCCAGCAGCCCAGGGGGTCAAGACGAGCAGTACTTC
CASSPGGQDEQYF
>TRBJ2-7|-|TRBV11-2|-
TGTGCCAACAGCTTAGGGGGGGGAGTCGGGGCCGAGCAGTGCTTC
CANSLGGGVGAEQCF
>TRBJ2-7|-|TRBV6-5|-
TGTGCCAGCAGTTACGGGGCAGGCCCCTACGAGAAGTACTTC
CASSYGAGPYEKYF
>TRBJ2-7|-|TRBV6-5|-
TGTGCCAGCAGTTATTCCACAGGTGTCTCCTACGAGCAGTACTTC
CASSYSTGVSYEQYF
>TRBJ2-7|-|TRBV4-2|TRBD2
TGTGCCAGCGGCCAAGGGTTAGCGGGAGTGGCCTACGAGCAGTACTTC
CASGQGLAGVAYEQYF
>TRBJ2-7|few|TRBV13|-
TGTGCCAGCAGTAAGGGGCTCTACGAGCAGTACTTC
CASSKGLYEQYF
>TRBJ2-1|-|TRBV24-1|-
TGTGCCACCAGTGATAGTAGCAGGGAGCAGTTCTTC
CATSDSSREQFF
>TRBJ2-1|-|TRBV12-5|-
TGTGCTAGTGGTTCCGGAGGGGCCGAACGGCACTTCTTC
CASGSGGAERHFF
>TRBJ2-2|-|TRBV6-6|TRBD2
TGTGCCAGCAATATTAGCGGGAGGGCCACCGGGGAGCTGTTTTTT
CASNISGRATGELFF
>TRBJ2-3|-|TRBV11-1|TRBD2
TGTGCCAGTAGTACCGTGGCGGGAGACCTTCGGGACACGCAGTATTTT
CASSTVAGDLRDTQYF
>TRBJ2-1|-|TRBV29-1|TRBD2
TGCAGCGTTGGGGCGGGACTAGTGTACTACAATGGGCAGTTCTTC
CSVGAGLVYYNGQFF
>TRBJ2-5|few|TRBV10-3|-
TGTGCCATCAGTGCCTCCAGCGGTCCGTACCAAGAGACCCAGTACTTC
CAISASSGPYQETQYF
>TRBJ1-4|many|TRBV12-3/TRBV12-4|-
TGTGCCAGCACCCTAGGAGGAGAAAAACTGTTTTTT
CASTLGGEKLFF
>TRBJ2-7|-|TRBV4-1|TRBD2
TGCGCCAGCAGCCCTAGACCCCCCAGCGGGAGGAGGTACTTC
CASSPRPPSGRRYF
>TRBJ2-1|-|TRBV29-1|-
TGCAGCGTTGATGTGTCTAGCGTGATGGATGAGCAGTTCTTC
CSVDVSSVMDEQFF
>TRBJ2-6|once|TRBV11-2|-
TGTGCCAGCAGCAGGGGGTATAGCTCTGGGGCCAACGTACTGGCTTTC
CASSRGYSSGANVLAF
>TRBJ2-1|-|TRBV6-5|TRBD2
TGTGCCAGCAGTTACTCTAGCGGGAGTGGCTATGAGCAGTTCTTC
CASSYSSGSGYEQFF
>TRBJ2-1|-|TRBV28|TRBD2
TGTGCCAGCAGCAAGCGGGAGTCCTACAATGAGCAGTTCTTC
CASSKRESYNEQFF
>TRBJ2-6|-|TRBV5-4|-
TGTGCCAGCAGCTTGGCTGTCGGGCCCTCTGGGGCCAACGTCCCGACTTTC
CASSLAVGPSGANVPTF
>TRBJ2-7|-|TRBV11-2|-
TGTGTCAGCAGCTTAACTGACGGAGCCTACGTGCGGTACTTT
CVSSLTDGAYVRYF
>TRBJ1-6|-|TRBV6-5|TRBD1
TGTGCCAGCAGTTCGGACAGGGATAGCCCTTATAATTCACCCCTCCACTTT
CASSSDRDSPYNSPLHF
>TRBJ1-4|-|TRBV30|-
TGTGCCTTGAGGGGTCAGGCTAATGAAAAATTGTTTTTT
CALRGQANEKLFF
>TRBJ2-7|-|TRBV30|-
TGTGCCTGGAGCCTGGGGGGACGCTACGAGCAGTACTTC
CAWSLGGRYEQYF
>TRBJ2-5|-|TRBV4-1|-
TGCGCCAGCAGCCAAGATCTAGAGACCCAGTACTTC
CASSQDLETQYF
>TRBJ2-3|-|TRBV4-1|-
TGCGTCATCAGCCAAGGGCCTAGCGGCACAGATACGCAGTATTTT
CVISQGPSGTDTQYF
>TRBJ1-1|many|TRBV29-1|-
TGCAGCATACGGAGGGGGACTGAAGCTTTCTTT
CSIRRGTEAFF
>TRBJ2-2|-|TRBV11-2|-
TGTGCCAGCAGCTTAATGACAGCAAACACCGGGGAGCTGTTTTTT
CASSLMTANTGELFF